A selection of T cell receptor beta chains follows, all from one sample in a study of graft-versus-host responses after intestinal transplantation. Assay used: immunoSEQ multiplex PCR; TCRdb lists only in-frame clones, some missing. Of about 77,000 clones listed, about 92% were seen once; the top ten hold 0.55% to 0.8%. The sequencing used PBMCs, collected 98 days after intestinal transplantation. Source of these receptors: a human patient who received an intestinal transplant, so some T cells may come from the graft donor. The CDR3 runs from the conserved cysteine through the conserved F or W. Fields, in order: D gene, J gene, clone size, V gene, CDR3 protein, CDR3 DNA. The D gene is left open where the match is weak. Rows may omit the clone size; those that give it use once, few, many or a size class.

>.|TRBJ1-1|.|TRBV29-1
CSVFSHDTEAFF
TGCAGCGTATTTAGTCACGACACTGAAGCTTTCTTT
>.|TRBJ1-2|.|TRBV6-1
CASSEPSTGPTNYGYTF
TGTGCCAGCAGTGAGCCCAGCACAGGGCCCACTAACTATGGCTACACCTTC
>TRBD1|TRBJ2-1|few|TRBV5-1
CAIAGDRADEQFF
TGCGCCATCGCCGGAGACAGGGCGGATGAGCAGTTCTTC
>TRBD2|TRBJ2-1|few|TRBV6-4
CASSGGPGGPDEQFF
TGTGCCAGCAGTGGGGGGCCGGGGGGGCCGGATGAGCAGTTCTTC
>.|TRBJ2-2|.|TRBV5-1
CASSLDGANTGELFF
TGCGCCAGCAGCTTGGACGGTGCGAACACCGGGGAGCTGTTTTTT
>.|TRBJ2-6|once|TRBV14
CASSPWQGSGSGANVLTF
TGTGCCAGCAGCCCCTGGCAGGGCAGTGGCTCTGGGGCCAACGTCCTGACTTTC
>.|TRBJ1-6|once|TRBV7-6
CASSFSPSSYNSPLHF
TGTGCCAGCAGCTTCTCCCCGAGCTCCTATAATTCACCCCTCCACTTT
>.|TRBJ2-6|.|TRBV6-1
CASSENKGRSGANVLTF
TGTGCCAGCAGTGAGAACAAGGGACGCTCTGGGGCCAACGTCCTGACTTTC
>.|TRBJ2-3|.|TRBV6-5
CASSSWTVPTDTQYF
TGTGCCAGCAGTTCCTGGACAGTCCCCACAGATACGCAGTATTTT
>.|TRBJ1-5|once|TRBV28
CASSQAKWGNQPQHF
TGTGCCAGCAGCCAGGCCAAATGGGGCAATCAGCCCCAGCATTTT
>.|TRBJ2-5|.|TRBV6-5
CASSYSVGSQETQYF
TGTGCCAGCAGTTACTCGGTTGGATCCCAAGAGACCCAGTACTTC
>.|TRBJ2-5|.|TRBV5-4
CASSSGGGEEQYF
TGTGCCAGCAGCTCCGGGGGTGGGGAGGAGCAGTACTTC
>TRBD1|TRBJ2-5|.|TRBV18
CASSPRTGGTETQYF
TGTGCCAGCTCACCACGGACAGGGGGCACAGAGACCCAGTACTTC
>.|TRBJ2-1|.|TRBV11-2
CASSLETFEQFF
TGTGCCAGCAGCTTAGAGACGTTTGAGCAGTTCTTC
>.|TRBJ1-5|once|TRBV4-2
CASSQDRRAQYNQPQHF
TGTGCCAGCAGCCAGGACCGACGAGCCCAATACAATCAGCCCCAGCATTTT
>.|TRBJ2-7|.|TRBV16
CASSQYGGEVSEQYF
TGTGCCAGCAGCCAATATGGCGGGGAAGTAAGCGAGCAGTACTTC
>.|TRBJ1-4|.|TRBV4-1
CASSTGFAGNEKLFF
TGCGCCAGCAGTACAGGATTCGCGGGAAATGAAAAACTGTTTTTT
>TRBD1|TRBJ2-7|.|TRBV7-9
CASSLTTRTGYEQYF
TGTGCCAGCAGCTTAACTACCCGGACAGGGTACGAGCAGTACTTC
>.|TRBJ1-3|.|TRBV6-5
CASSVGNPLGNTIYF
TGTGCCAGCAGTGTCGGGAACCCGCTTGGAAACACCATATATTTT